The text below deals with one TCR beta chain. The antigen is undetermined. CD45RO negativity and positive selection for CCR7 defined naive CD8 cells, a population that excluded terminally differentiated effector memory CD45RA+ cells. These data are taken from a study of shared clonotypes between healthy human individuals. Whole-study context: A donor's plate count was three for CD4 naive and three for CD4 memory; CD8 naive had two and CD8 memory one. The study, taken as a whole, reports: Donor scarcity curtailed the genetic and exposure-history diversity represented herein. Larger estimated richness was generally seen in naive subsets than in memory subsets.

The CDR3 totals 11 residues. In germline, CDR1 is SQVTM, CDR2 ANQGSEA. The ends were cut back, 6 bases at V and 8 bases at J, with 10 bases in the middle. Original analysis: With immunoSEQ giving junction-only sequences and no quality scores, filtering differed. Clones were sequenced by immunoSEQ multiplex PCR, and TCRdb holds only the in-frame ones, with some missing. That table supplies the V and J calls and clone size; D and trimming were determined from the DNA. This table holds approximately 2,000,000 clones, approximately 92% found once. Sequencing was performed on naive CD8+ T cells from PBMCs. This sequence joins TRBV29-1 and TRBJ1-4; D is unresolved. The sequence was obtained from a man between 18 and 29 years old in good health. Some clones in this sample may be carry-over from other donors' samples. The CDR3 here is CSVPTGEKLFF. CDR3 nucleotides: TGCAGCGTGCCGACTGGGGAAAAACTGTTTTTT.